This T cell receptor (beta chain) derives from a study of cytomegalovirus exposure and HLA in healthy donors. Study-wide findings and caveats: With later analysis, a missense DCLRE1C variant became linked to TCR beta V- and J-gene trimming.

This CDR3 spans 15 amino acids. V shed 7 bases, J shed 5 bases, and the junction held 13 bases outside the gene matches. Germline CDR1 is SGHNT and CDR2 is YENEEA. As for this clone: Its antigen is unidentified.

PCR used 60 Vbeta primers and 13 Jbeta primers. TCRdb keeps only in-frame clones here, not all; method: immunoSEQ multiplex PCR. The sample contains roughly 80,000 clones, over 55% of which appear only once. The TCR comes from a man younger than 45 in good health and CMV-seropositive. The chain uses TRBV11-3 and TRBJ2-5; TRBD2 matches at 7 bases. The sample was PBMCs. The CDR3 region has the DNA TGTGCCAGCACCCGAACTAGCGCACGTGGGGAGACCCAGTACTTC. It codes for CASTRTSARGETQYF.